These T cell receptor beta chains were read from a single sample in a study of shared clonotypes between healthy human individuals. Generated by immunoSEQ multiplex PCR, the TCRdb table keeps only in-frame clones and is missing some. The table includes some 2,000,000 clones, 90% to 97% detected once. Specimen: naive CD4+ T cells sorted from blood. The origin of the receptors is a man aged 18 to 35 in good health. CDR3s include the opening cysteine and the closing phenylalanine or tryptophan. A D gene is named only where the DNA matches it firmly. Clone size is shown for a subset of rows, as once, few, many or a class of expanded clone.

TRBJ1-5 TRBV10-3 - - TGTGCCATCAGATCAGGTATTAATAGCAATCAGCCCCAGCATTTT CAIRSGINSNQPQHF
TRBJ2-7 TRBV7-2 TRBD1 - TGTGCCAGCAGCCCCTCAGGGGGCCCCAGGTACTTC CASSPSGGPRYF
TRBJ2-2 TRBV7-9 TRBD1 - TGTGCCAGCAGTTTATCCACAGGGGGATCTGGAAACACCGGGGAGCTGTTTTTT CASSLSTGGSGNTGELFF
TRBJ2-3 TRBV11-3 - - TGTGCCAGCAGCCTCCAGGGTACAGATACGCAGTATTTT CASSLQGTDTQYF
TRBJ1-5 TRBV13 TRBD1 - TGTGCCAGCAGCTCAGGGGGGTATAGCAATCAGCCCCAGCATTTT CASSSGGYSNQPQHF
TRBJ1-2 TRBV10-3 - - TGTGCCATCAGTGAGACAGGGTCTGGTTTGGACTATGGCTACACCTTC CAISETGSGLDYGYTF
TRBJ2-7 TRBV5-1 TRBD1 - TGCGCCAGCAGGGGACAGGGGGCGCTTGAGCAGTACTTC CASRGQGALEQYF
TRBJ2-1 TRBV6-6 - - TGTGCCAGCAGGGAAGGCAATGAGCAGTTCTTC CASREGNEQFF
TRBJ1-2 TRBV30 - once TGTGCCTGGAGTTCGAACACAGGTCTAAAGGGCTACACCTTC CAWSSNTGLKGYTF
TRBJ2-5 TRBV10-3 - - TGTGCCATCTCGGGACACCACCAAGAGACCCAGTACTTC CAISGHHQETQYF